This passage covers 31 T cell receptor beta chains from one sample sequenced in a study of early T cells in non-severe SARS-CoV-2 infection. TCRdb independently ran MiXCR on the 5' RACE reads; one entry per CDR3 protein. Of 90,000 to 120,000 distinct CDR3 sequences listed, approximately 10% were seen once; the top ten hold about 8%. Sequencing was performed on whole blood. All receptors come from an adult who was a healthcare worker with PCR-confirmed SARS-CoV-2 infection or an uninfected control (not recorded which).

This clonotype has just a few counts. The DNA for the CDR3 is TGTGCCACCCGGTACGCGGGTATAAACACCGGGGAGCTGTTTTTT. This translates into CATRYAGINTGELFF. The chain is built from TRBV12-3 or TRBV12-4 and TRBJ2-2, with D tentatively TRBD2 (5 bases). Trimming removed 10 bases from V and 2 bases from J, with 17 bases in between. CDR3 length: 15 residues.

As concerns this clonotype: A much bigger clone sits one base away, suggesting this may be a read error. J is TRBJ2-3 and V is TRBV12-3 or TRBV12-4, with TRBD2 matching over 10 bases. J lost 3 bases, V lost 8 bases, and 5 bases had no gene match. The CDR3 has 14 residues. The CDR3: CASGLAEITDTQYF. The CDR3 DNA sequence: TGTGCCAGCGGACTAGCGGAGATAACAGATACGCAGTATTTT.

This clonotype was picked up a small number of times. The chain employs TRBV28 and TRBJ2-7, with TRBD1 matching 7 bases. J lost 0 bases, V lost 6 bases, and 5 bases had no gene match. The CDR3 has 14 amino acids. Germline assignment: CDR1 MDHEN and CDR2 SYDVKM. The CDR3 spells CASSGTASSYEQYF. CDR3 coding DNA: TGTGCCAGCAGCGGGACAGCGAGCTCCTACGAGCAGTACTTC.

In its sample, this clonotype was seen many times. V usage is TRBV20-1 and J usage is TRBJ2-7, with a weak D call TRBD2 (6 bases). The length of the CDR3 is 17 residues. CDR1 is DFQATT, CDR2 SNEGSKA, per germline (reference sequence). V lost 3 bases, J lost 4 bases, and 25 bases lay in between. The CDR3: CSARGDGRQRSLYEQYF. The DNA of the CDR3 is TGCAGTGCTAGGGGGGATGGGAGGCAGAGATCTTTGTACGAGCAGTACTTC.

This clonotype was counted at least ten times. The V gene is TRBV7-6, the J gene TRBJ2-5, with D possibly being TRBD1 or TRBD2 (6 bases each). The CDR3 runs to 15 residues. The V end lost 5 bases, the J end lost 1 base, and 14 bases lay between the germline ends. The germline CDR1 and CDR2 sequences are SGHVS and FNYEAQ. The CDR3 DNA reads TGTGCCAGCAGCCCTAGGGGGGCGCCCCAAGAGACCCAGTACTTC. It translates to CASSPRGAPQETQYF.

This clonotype has ten or more counts. The chain joins TRBV20-1 to TRBJ2-3; 8 positions agree with TRBD2. The CDR3 is 14 residues long. Germline loops: CDR1 DFQATT, CDR2 SNEGSKA (reference sequence). V lost 3 bases to trimming and J lost 1 base; unmatched junction nucleotides: 3. CDR3 DNA: TGCAGTGCTAGTCACGGGAGGGGCACAGATACGCAGTATTTT. This sequence encodes CSASHGRGTDTQYF.

This clonotype was seen ten or more times. The chain recombines TRBV20-1 with TRBJ2-1; 11 bases map to TRBD2. V was clipped by 0 bases and J by 5 bases; unmatched bases: 15. The germline CDR1 and CDR2 sequences are DFQATT and SNEGSKA (reference sequence). The CDR3 spans 19 residues. The DNA of the CDR3 is TGCAGTGCTAGAGATTTGACTAGCGGGATAAGTGGGGCCCACAATGAGCAGTTCTTC. Its translation: CSARDLTSGISGAHNEQFF.

This clonotype was picked up many times. The chain employs TRBV7-2 and TRBJ1-4; 7 bases are shared with TRBD1. This CDR3 comprises 14 residues. The germline V gene encodes CDR1 SGHTA and CDR2 FQGNSA. V was clipped by 6 bases and J by 9 bases; unmatched bases: 10. The chain's CDR3 is CASSSQDRSKKLFF. CDR3 nucleotide sequence: TGTGCCAGCAGTTCACAGGACAGGTCGAAAAAACTGTTTTTT.

The rearrangement joins TRBV4-3 to TRBJ2-3; D is perhaps TRBD2 (5 bases). The V gene's germline CDR1 is LGHNA and CDR2 YSLEER. The CDR3 sequence is 15 residues long. V was clipped by 0 bases and J by 1 base, with 8 bases between them. CDR3 sequence: CASSQEWRGTDTQYF. As DNA, the CDR3 is TGCGCCAGCAGCCAAGAATGGCGGGGCACAGATACGCAGTATTTT.

This clonotype was observed a handful of times. The chain couples TRBV27 to TRBJ2-3; a weak D match, TRBD2 (6 bases). Germline V lookup: CDR1 MNHEY, CDR2 SMNVEV (reference sequence). The CDR3 extends over 12 amino acids. The V gene lost 3 bases and the J gene lost 7 bases, with 8 bases spanning the gap. CDR3 residues: CASSFGGNTQYF. The DNA of the CDR3 is TGTGCCAGCAGTTTCGGGGGAAATACGCAGTATTTT.

The genes are TRBV3-1 and TRBJ2-3, with 10 bases matching TRBD2. Trimming at V came to 3 bases and at J to 4 bases, leaving 4 bases not matched to a gene. The CDR3 consists of 15 residues. Germline V gene data show CDR1 as LGHDT and CDR2 as YNNKEL (reference sequence). CDR3 coding DNA: TGTGCCAGCAGCCAGGTCCTAGCGGGAGCAGATACGCAGTATTTT. Its protein is CASSQVLAGADTQYF.

V usage is TRBV9 and J usage is TRBJ1-4; D unclear. The CDR3 sequence is 16 residues long. CDR1 and CDR2 (germline): SGDLS, YYNGEE. The ends were cut back, 3 bases at V and 0 bases at J, with 12 bases in the middle. The DNA for the CDR3 is TGTGCCAGCAGCGGAGCCCTTAATGCAACTAATGAAAAACTGTTTTTT. Its translation: CASSGALNATNEKLFF.

In its sample, this clonotype was seen many times. The chain links TRBV7-6 to TRBJ2-5; D may be TRBD2 (6 bases). Trimming removed 3 bases from V and 3 bases from J, with 20 bases in between. CDR1 is SGHVS and CDR2 is FNYEAQ in the germline V gene. CDR3 size: 17 residues. Here the CDR3 reads CASSFQVGGELEETQYF. Here the CDR3 DNA reads TGTGCCAGCAGCTTCCAAGTAGGAGGGGAATTAGAAGAGACCCAGTACTTC.

The chain couples TRBV12-3 or TRBV12-4 to TRBJ2-5; D is tentatively TRBD1 or TRBD2 (5 bases each). The germline V and J ends were trimmed by 5 bases and 5 bases, with 12 bases remaining between them. This CDR3 is 13 amino acids long. The CDR3 reads CASSLGDWETQYF. The CDR3 coding sequence is TGTGCCAGCAGTCTGGGGGATTGGGAGACCCAGTACTTC.

Concerning this clonotype itself: Here the CDR3 omits its conserved ending phenylalanine or tryptophan, so a read error is the likely source. The CDR3, as DNA: TGTGCCAGCAGTCATCGACAGGGATATACGCAGTATCTT. This sequence encodes CASSHRQGYTQYL. The V gene is TRBV12-3 or TRBV12-4, the J gene TRBJ2-3, with TRBD1 matching over 7 bases. V shed 5 bases and J 7 bases; nucleotides not matched to a gene: 6. The CDR3 spans 13 residues.

This clonotype was recorded many times. The chain recombines TRBV30 with TRBJ2-5; no clear D gene. V was trimmed by 4 bases and J by 5 bases, leaving 8 bases between them. CDR3 size: 11 residues. CDR1 is GTSNPN, CDR2 SVGIG, per germline (reference sequence). DNA for the CDR3: TGTGCCTGGAACCTCGGGGAGACCCAGTACTTC. This translates into CAWNLGETQYF.

The genes are TRBV10-3 and TRBJ2-2; 12 nucleotides match TRBD2. The J segment lost 3 bases and the V segment lost 0 bases, leaving 5 bases of the junction unmatched. CDR1 and CDR2 from the germline V gene are ENHRY and SYGVKD. The length of the CDR3 is 18 residues. The CDR3 nucleotides read TGTGCCATCAGTGAGTCGCCGCTAGCGGGAGGGTACACCGGGGAGCTGTTTTTT. Its translation: CAISESPLAGGYTGELFF.

This clonotype was counted ten times or more. This sequence joins TRBV27 and TRBJ2-2; D uncertain. CDR1 is MNHEY, CDR2 SMNVEV, per germline (reference sequence). This CDR3 spans 15 amino acids. Trimming removed 8 bases from V and 0 bases from J, with 13 bases in between. CDR3 amino acids: CASRPVPSNTGELFF. The CDR3 region has the DNA TGTGCCAGCCGACCTGTCCCTTCGAACACCGGGGAGCTGTTTTTT.

The sample holds many counts of this clonotype. The chain has TRBV10-1 and TRBJ1-5; TRBD1 might be the D (5 bases). Germline CDR1 and CDR2: WNHNN and SYGVQD (reference sequence). The CDR3 totals 13 residues. The ends were cut back, 7 bases at V and 10 bases at J, with 17 bases in the middle. CDR3 nucleotides: TGCGCCAGCAACAGGCTCAGGGCGTTACCCCAGCATTTT. This translates into CASNRLRALPQHF.

This clonotype was recorded at least ten times. This sequence joins TRBV20-1 and TRBJ2-3, with D unclear. Germline-derived CDR1 and CDR2 are DFQATT and SNEGSKA (reference sequence). This CDR3 comprises 13 residues. V shed 3 bases and J shed 0 bases, with 7 bases lying between them. CDR3 region: CSASVASTDTQYF. The CDR3 DNA follows: TGCAGTGCTAGTGTTGCTAGCACAGATACGCAGTATTTT.

J is TRBJ2-4 and V is TRBV10-3, with D perhaps matching TRBD1 (5 bases). The V gene's germline CDR1 is ENHRY and CDR2 SYGVKD. V was shortened by 3 bases and J by 3 bases, with 15 bases between the two germline ends. The CDR3 extends over 16 amino acids. The CDR3 DNA is TGTGCCATCAGTGATTTTGTACAGGAAGGCAAAAACATTCAGTACTTC. Its translation is CAISDFVQEGKNIQYF.

The rearrangement joins TRBV20-1 to TRBJ2-5, with a weak D call TRBD1 (6 bases). This CDR3 has 13 residues. Germline-derived CDR1 and CDR2 are DFQATT and SNEGSKA (reference sequence). The V end lost 6 bases, the J end lost 5 bases, and 16 bases lay between the germline ends. CDR3 DNA sequence: TGCAGTGCCCCTACAGGGACGGGTGAGACCCAGTACTTC. It encodes CSAPTGTGETQYF.

The rearrangement links TRBV13 to TRBJ2-7; 12 bases line up with TRBD2. The CDR3 runs to 16 residues. With 0 bases clipped from V and 3 bases from J, the junction kept 3 bases outside the gene matches. The germline V gene has CDR1 PRHDT and CDR2 FYEKMQ (reference sequence). For the CDR3, the DNA is TGTGCCAGCAGCTTAGGCCTAGCGGGAGGGGTCTACGAGCAGTACTTC. Its translation is CASSLGLAGGVYEQYF.

V and J are TRBV4-1 and TRBJ2-3; 10 nucleotides match TRBD2. The trim removed 1 base at V and 6 bases at J, leaving 7 bases unmatched. The CDR3 runs to 16 residues. CDR1 and CDR2 (germline): MGHRA, YSYEKL. CDR3 sequence reads: CASSQVVLAGRDTQYF. The DNA of the CDR3 is TGCGCCAGCAGCCAAGTGGTACTAGCGGGACGGGATACGCAGTATTTT.

This clonotype was detected a few times. The chain couples TRBV2 to TRBJ2-5; a weak D match, TRBD2 (5 bases). The germline V gene encodes CDR1 SNHLY and CDR2 FYNNEI. Deletions cut 3 bases from V and 7 bases from J, with 12 bases between. CDR3 length equals 13 residues. CDR3 nucleotide sequence: TGTGCCAGCAGTGATGGACTGCCAGCGACCCAGTACTTC. Protein product: CASSDGLPATQYF.

This clonotype appeared many times. This sequence joins TRBV19 and TRBJ2-2; D uncertain. Trimming pared 4 bases from V and 6 bases from J, leaving 12 bases between. This CDR3 has 14 residues. Germline CDR1 reads LNHDA; CDR2 reads SQIVND (reference sequence). The CDR3 coding sequence is TGTGCCAGTAGTACTGGAAGGGCCCCCGGGGAGCTGTTTTTT. Translated: CASSTGRAPGELFF.

This clonotype has ten or more counts. The rearrangement uses TRBV10-3 and TRBJ2-7; the match to TRBD1 covers 7 bases. The trim removed 0 bases at V and 2 bases at J, leaving 4 bases unmatched. In germline, CDR1 is ENHRY, CDR2 SYGVKD. This CDR3 has 15 amino acids. The DNA of the CDR3 is TGTGCCATCAGTGAGTCTACAACAGGGGCCTACGAGCAGTACTTC. Translation gives CAISESTTGAYEQYF.

This clonotype was seen ten or more times. V and J are TRBV7-9 and TRBJ1-2; 8 nucleotides agree with TRBD1. Germline lookup yields CDR1 SEHNR and CDR2 FQNEAQ (reference sequence). The junction had 10 bases not matched to a gene; V was cut back by 4 bases and J by 6 bases. This CDR3 region has 15 residues. CDR3 in DNA: TGTGCCAGCAGCTCCGGTGCGGGACAGGCCGATGGCTACACCTTC. Its translation: CASSSGAGQADGYTF.

This clonotype appeared many times. V and J are TRBV18 and TRBJ2-1; D call uncertain. Trimming shortened V by 1 base and J by 1 base, and 5 bases separated the two germline ends. Germline CDR1 and CDR2: KGHSH and LQKENI. CDR3 length: 14 amino acids. The CDR3 reads CASSPQFSYNEQFF. The CDR3 bases are TGTGCCAGCTCACCACAGTTTTCCTACAATGAGCAGTTCTTC.

A few counts support this clonotype. The V gene is TRBV20-1, the J gene TRBJ1-5, with D unclear. CDR3 length equals 15 residues. The V end was cut by 4 bases, the J end by 3 bases, with 16 bases between. Germline CDR1 is DFQATT and CDR2 is SNEGSKA (reference sequence). CDR3 nucleotides: TGCAGTGCTATAATTTCCCCCAGATCCAATCAGCCCCAGCATTTT. Protein product: CSAIISPRSNQPQHF.

This clonotype came up a few times. The V call is TRBV5-5, the J call TRBJ2-7; D is unresolved. Germline V gene sequence: CDR1 SGHKS, CDR2 YYEKEE (reference sequence). The CDR3 covers 13 residues. The ends were cut back, 4 bases at V and 5 bases at J, with 13 bases in the middle. CDR3 nucleotide sequence: TGTGCCAGCAGCCCTTGGGTTCGTCACGAGCAGTACTTC. This codes for CASSPWVRHEQYF. Complete variable domain (other parts from reference TRBV5-5 and TRBJ2-7): DAGVTQSPTHLIKTRGQQVTLRCSPISGHKSVSWYQQVLGQGPQFIFQYYEKEERGRGNFPDRFSARQFPNYSSELNVNALLLGDSALYLCASSPWVRHEQYFGPGTRLTVT.